This T cell receptor beta chain was recovered during a study of blood T cell repertoires in COVID-19. Background on the study: Sources were T cells, B-cell-depleted T cells, or PBMCs; the material itself was cDNA or gDNA.

The trim removed 6 bases at V and 3 bases at J, leaving 8 bases unmatched. This CDR3 comprises 15 residues. The V gene's germline CDR1 is MNHEY and CDR2 SVGAGI. In the authors' methods: Quantification of nucleated cells was approximated via reference gene primer amplification. Data came from immunoSEQ multiplex PCR; TCRdb stores just in-frame clones and leaves some out. V, J and clone size are those of that table, while D and trimming were read from the DNA. Counted here are under 300,000 clones, around 88% occurring once; the ten biggest clones make up about 12%. Sequencing used peripheral blood. This TCR derives from a man aged 80 or over with acute or convalescent COVID-19. The chain carries TRBV6-5 and TRBJ1-5, with 7 bases identical to TRBD1. The CDR3 loop reads CASSAGTVTNQPQHF. The CDR3 DNA is TGTGCCAGCAGCGCTGGGACAGTGACCAATCAGCCCCAGCATTTT.